The 22 T cell receptor beta chains below were found in one sample sequenced in a study of T-cell memory formation after mild COVID-19 listed by TCRdb under 2021. Libraries were made using 5' RACE. The sample was run on an Illumina NovaSeq 6000. TCRdb redid the processing of the public reads, applying fastp at Q25 and MiXCR, and retained in-frame beta chains. CDR3 protein sequences are deduplicated, and each keeps its most common genes and DNA. This sample gives more than 300,000 distinct CDR3 sequences in total; around a fifth of them show up just once. The ten largest make up around a fifth of the sample. Sequenced material: PBMCs or a T cell subset sorted from them (not recorded which). The source of these receptors is a man aged 18 to 29 who had mild COVID-19 (a few samples of this study predate the infection). The sample titles of this study are shuffled in the database, so cell type and time point are left out; the donor was told from shared clones.

The chain combines TRBV6-6 with TRBJ1-2, with D possibly matching TRBD1 (5 bases). Trimming left V 4 bases short and J 3 bases short, with 9 bases between. This CDR3 has 13 amino acids. CDR1 and CDR2 from the germline V gene are MNHNY and SVGAGI (reference sequence). DNA for the CDR3: TGTGCCAGCAGTTGGTGGGGCGACTATGGCTACACCTTC. Residues: CASSWWGDYGYTF.

The V call is TRBV11-2, the J call TRBJ2-3; 10 nucleotides match TRBD2. CDR3 length: 16 residues. Germline V CDR1 and CDR2: SGHAT, FQNNGV. With 2 bases clipped from V and 2 bases from J, the junction kept 4 bases outside the gene matches. In nucleotides, the CDR3 is TGTGCCAGCAGCTTACTAGCGGGGGCCTACACAGATACGCAGTATTTT. This codes for CASSLLAGAYTDTQYF.

This clonotype has just a few counts. The rearrangement uses TRBV5-5 and TRBJ1-4; possible D gene TRBD1, 5 bases. V was pared by 1 base and J by 7 bases, with 23 bases between. The germline V gene encodes CDR1 SGHKS and CDR2 YYEKEE (reference sequence). The CDR3 spans 18 residues. The CDR3 nucleotides read TGTGCCAGCAGCTTGTCGGGGCCCCTCCGGACCTGGGGTGAAAAACTGTTTTTT. Translated: CASSLSGPLRTWGEKLFF.

A few counts support this clonotype. The chain employs TRBV28 and TRBJ2-1; 10 bases are shared with TRBD1. The ends lost 4 bases at V and 7 bases at J; junction bases unmatched: 10. Germline V gene lookup returns CDR1 MDHEN and CDR2 SYDVKM. The CDR3 consists of 16 residues. The CDR3 region is CASSSPGQGPGNEQFF. The CDR3 nucleotides are TGTGCCAGCAGTTCGCCGGGACAGGGGCCCGGGAATGAGCAGTTCTTC.

This chain uses TRBV6-6 with TRBJ2-5; D may be TRBD1 or TRBD2 (5 bases each). Between the trimmed V and J ends, which lost 4 bases and 5 bases, there was a span of 17 bases. The germline gives CDR1 MNHNY, CDR2 SVGAGI (reference sequence). The CDR3 has 15 residues. The CDR3 reads CASSSNTGTRETQYF. The CDR3 nucleotides read TGTGCCAGCAGTTCCAACACCGGGACGCGGGAGACCCAGTACTTC.

The table lists this clonotype with many counts. The V and J genes are TRBV6-2 or TRBV6-3 and TRBJ1-2, with D unresolved. Looked up from germline, CDR1 is MNHEY and CDR2 is SVGEGT. V lost 2 bases and J 4 bases, leaving 8 bases between the germline ends. This CDR3 has 13 amino acids. The CDR3 protein is CASSYTGPYGYTF. CDR3 DNA: TGTGCCAGCAGTTACACCGGACCCTATGGCTACACCTTC.

This clonotype has more than one count but fewer than ten. The rearrangement joins TRBV12-3 or TRBV12-4 to TRBJ2-1; 11 positions agree with TRBD1. The CDR3 length is 15 residues. Trimming removed 6 bases from V and 4 bases from J; junction bases left unmatched: 5. The CDR3: CASSHGQGAYNEQFF. CDR3 nucleotides: TGTGCCAGCAGCCATGGACAGGGGGCTTACAATGAGCAGTTCTTC.

The sample holds a few counts of this clonotype. The J gene is TRBJ2-2, the V gene TRBV12-3 or TRBV12-4; TRBD1 aligns across 12 bases. The CDR3 spans 16 residues. V dropped 6 bases and J dropped 6; count of bases not matched to a gene: 8. Here the CDR3 reads CASSARDRGQPGELFF. Here the CDR3 DNA reads TGTGCCAGCAGCGCCCGGGACAGGGGGCAACCCGGGGAGCTGTTTTTT.

The CDR3 reads CASSLVGGPSSGNTIYF. CDR3 sequence (DNA): TGTGCCAGCAGCTTAGTGGGGGGGCCTAGCTCTGGAAACACCATATATTTT. The chain links TRBV7-2 to TRBJ1-3; D might be TRBD1 (6 bases). This CDR3 is 17 amino acids long. Trimming removed 1 base at V and 0 bases at J, with 13 bases between. Germline V lookup: CDR1 SGHTA, CDR2 FQGNSA.

There are many counts of this clonotype. The gene calls are TRBV7-2 and TRBJ2-7, with D hard to call. This CDR3 contains 13 residues. Trimming took 4 bases from V and 5 from J, leaving 12 bases between them. The germline gives CDR1 SGHTA, CDR2 FQGNSA. CDR3 sequence reads: CASSYQPWNEQYF. In DNA, the CDR3 is TGTGCCAGCAGCTACCAACCTTGGAACGAGCAGTACTTC.

This clonotype was recorded a few times. The V and J genes are TRBV6-5 and TRBJ1-1; D not certain. CDR3 size: 13 residues. Trimming removed 4 bases at V and 0 bases at J, with 6 bases between. Germline CDR1 and CDR2: MNHEY and SVGAGI. The CDR3 is CASSSSVNTEAFF. CDR3 nucleotide sequence: TGTGCCAGCAGTTCGTCCGTGAACACTGAAGCTTTCTTT.

The CDR3 DNA is TGTGCCAGCAGCTTAGCTAGCGGGAGCCTCCGGGAGCAGTTCTTC. Amino acid sequence: CASSLASGSLREQFF. The chain is built from TRBV7-6 and TRBJ2-1; the match to TRBD2 covers 9 bases. This CDR3 is 15 amino acids long. Trimming took 0 bases from V and 10 from J; bases not matched to a gene: 7. Germline V gene sequence: CDR1 SGHVS, CDR2 FNYEAQ.

This chain links TRBV5-1 with TRBJ2-5, with D hard to call. There are 11 residues in the CDR3. The V end was cut by 7 bases, the J end by 7 bases, with 11 bases between. Per germline, CDR1 SGHRS and CDR2 YFSETQ. In DNA form, the CDR3 reads TGCGCCAGCGGCAGAGAGGTGACCCAGTACTTC. Translation: CASGREVTQYF. Filled out from reference TRBV5-1 and TRBJ2-5, the complete variable domain reads KAGVTQTPRYLIKTRGQQVTLSCSPISGHRSVSWYQQTPGQGLQFLFEYFSETQRNKGNFPGRFSGRQFSNSRSEMNVSTLELGDSALYLCASGREVTQYFGPGTRLLVL.

The chain recombines TRBV7-9 with TRBJ1-2, with unresolved D. This CDR3 comprises 14 residues. Germline values: CDR1 SEHNR, CDR2 FQNEAQ (reference sequence). Trimming took 1 base from V and 6 from J, leaving 12 bases between them. CDR3 sequence (DNA): TGTGCCAGCAGCTTAGGTGGAACTCTTAATGGCTACACCTTC. It is translated as CASSLGGTLNGYTF.

The V and J genes are TRBV3-1 and TRBJ2-7; TRBD1 or TRBD2 may be the D gene (5 bases each). V was cut by 4 bases and J by 2 bases, with 9 bases left in between. The germline CDR1 and CDR2 sequences are LGHDT and YNNKEL (reference sequence). This CDR3 has 13 amino acids. The CDR3 loop reads CASSRGGPYEQYF. The CDR3 nucleotides read TGTGCCAGCAGCCGGGGCGGGCCCTACGAGCAGTACTTC.

This clonotype was recorded a few times. The chain links TRBV6-5 to TRBJ2-7; 10 bases are a match to TRBD1. The CDR3 totals 20 residues. Per the germline V gene, CDR1 is MNHEY and CDR2 is SVGAGI. V trimming: 2 bases; J trimming: 2 bases; junction bases outside the gene matches: 18. CDR3 amino acids: CASSYGGWDRGVNLTYEQYF. In nucleotides, the CDR3 is TGTGCCAGCAGTTACGGGGGATGGGACAGGGGAGTTAACCTAACCTACGAGCAGTACTTC.

The CDR3 protein is CASSFPRSTDTQYF. The CDR3 DNA sequence: TGCGCCAGCAGCTTTCCGCGGAGCACAGATACGCAGTATTTT. The chain employs TRBV5-1 and TRBJ2-3; D call uncertain. This CDR3 has 14 amino acids. In germline, CDR1 is SGHRS, CDR2 YFSETQ. Trimming left V 2 bases short and J 0 bases short, with 7 bases between.

This clonotype was observed at least ten times. V usage is TRBV27 and J usage is TRBJ1-4; maybe TRBD1 (5 bases). Trimming removed 6 bases at V and 8 bases at J, with 19 bases between. The germline V gene has CDR1 MNHEY and CDR2 SMNVEV (reference sequence). This CDR3 comprises 15 residues. The CDR3 spells CASSPGTPWKEKLFF. The CDR3 DNA is TGTGCCAGCAGCCCCGGGACCCCATGGAAAGAAAAACTGTTTTTT.

This chain uses TRBV3-1 with TRBJ2-1, with 10 positions matching TRBD2. Germline trimming cut 4 bases from V and 6 bases from J; bases unmatched to any gene: 12. The CDR3 has 17 amino acids. From germline, CDR1 is LGHDT and CDR2 YNNKEL (reference sequence). The CDR3: CASSLLDLAGELNEQFF. The DNA of the CDR3 is TGTGCCAGCAGCCTGTTAGACCTAGCGGGGGAACTCAATGAGCAGTTCTTC.

The table lists this clonotype with a few counts. The chain links TRBV4-1 to TRBJ2-3; 9 nucleotides line up with TRBD1. Losses at the gene ends were 3 bases for V and 3 bases for J; bases not matched to a gene: 7. CDR3 length equals 16 residues. In germline, CDR1 is MGHRA, CDR2 YSYEKL. This CDR3 is CASSHSRDRVTDTQYF. The CDR3 bases are TGCGCCAGCAGCCACAGCCGGGACAGGGTGACAGATACGCAGTATTTT.

The chain links TRBV20-1 to TRBJ2-5; the D is unclear. The germline V gene has CDR1 DFQATT and CDR2 SNEGSKA (reference sequence). V was shortened by 8 bases and J by 3 bases, with 16 bases between the two germline ends. This CDR3 region has 13 residues. For the CDR3, the DNA is TGCAGTCCGTCGAAGGGCAGCAAAGAGACCCAGTACTTC. As protein: CSPSKGSKETQYF.

This clonotype was observed a few times. The chain combines TRBV29-1 with TRBJ2-3, with 7 bases fitting TRBD2. With V trimmed by 3 bases and J by 6 bases, 3 bases remained unmatched. CDR3 length equals 12 residues. Germline CDR1 is SQVTM and CDR2 is ANQGSEA. CDR3 in DNA: TGCAGCGTTGATTACGGGGGGGATACGCAGTATTTT. Its protein is CSVDYGGDTQYF.